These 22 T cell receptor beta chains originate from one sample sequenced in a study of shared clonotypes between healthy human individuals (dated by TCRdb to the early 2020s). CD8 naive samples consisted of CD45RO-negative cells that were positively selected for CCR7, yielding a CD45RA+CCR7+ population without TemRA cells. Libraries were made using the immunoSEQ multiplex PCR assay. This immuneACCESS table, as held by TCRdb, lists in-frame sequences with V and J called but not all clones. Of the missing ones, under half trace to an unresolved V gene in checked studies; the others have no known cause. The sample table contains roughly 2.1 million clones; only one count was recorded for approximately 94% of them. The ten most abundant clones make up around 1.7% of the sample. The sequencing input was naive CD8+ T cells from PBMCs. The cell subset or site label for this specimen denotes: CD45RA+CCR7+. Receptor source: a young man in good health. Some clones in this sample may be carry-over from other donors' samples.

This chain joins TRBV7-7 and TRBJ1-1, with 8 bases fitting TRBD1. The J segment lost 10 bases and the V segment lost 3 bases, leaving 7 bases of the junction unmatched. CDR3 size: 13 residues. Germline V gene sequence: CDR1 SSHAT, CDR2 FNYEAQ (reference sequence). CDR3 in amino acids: CASSLDRVSPAFF. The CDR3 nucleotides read TGTGCCAGCAGCTTGGACAGGGTGAGTCCAGCTTTCTTT.

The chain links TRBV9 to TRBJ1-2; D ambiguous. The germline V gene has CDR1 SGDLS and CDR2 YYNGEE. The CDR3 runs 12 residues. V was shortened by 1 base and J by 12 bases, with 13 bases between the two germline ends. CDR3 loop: CASSVTAQPNTF. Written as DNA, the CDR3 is TGTGCCAGCAGCGTAACCGCACAACCTAACACCTTC.

The CDR3 loop is CASSQDQNQPQHF. The CDR3 DNA is TGCGCCAGCAGCCAAGATCAAAATCAGCCCCAGCATTTT. The chain employs TRBV4-1 and TRBJ1-5; D is unclear. This CDR3 contains 13 residues. V dropped 0 bases and J dropped 4 bases, with 4 bases sitting between them. The V gene's germline CDR1 is MGHRA and CDR2 YSYEKL.

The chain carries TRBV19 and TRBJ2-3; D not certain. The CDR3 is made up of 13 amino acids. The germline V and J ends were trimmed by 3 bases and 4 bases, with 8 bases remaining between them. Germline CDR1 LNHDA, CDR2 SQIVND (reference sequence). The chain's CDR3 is CASSILTADTQYF. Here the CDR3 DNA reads TGTGCCAGTAGTATCCTAACTGCAGATACGCAGTATTTT.

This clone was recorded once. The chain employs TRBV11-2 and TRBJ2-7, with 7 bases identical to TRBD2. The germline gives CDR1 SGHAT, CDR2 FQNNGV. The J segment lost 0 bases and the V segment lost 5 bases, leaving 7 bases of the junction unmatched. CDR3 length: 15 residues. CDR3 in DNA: TGTGCCAGCAGCCCAAAAGCGGGATCCTCCTACGAGCAGTACTTC. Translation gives CASSPKAGSSYEQYF.

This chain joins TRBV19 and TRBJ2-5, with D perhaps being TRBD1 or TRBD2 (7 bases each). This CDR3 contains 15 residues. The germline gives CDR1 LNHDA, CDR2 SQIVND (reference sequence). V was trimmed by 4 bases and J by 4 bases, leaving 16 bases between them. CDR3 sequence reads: CASSTDTGEGETQYF. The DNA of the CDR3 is TGTGCCAGTAGTACCGACACAGGGGAGGGAGAGACCCAGTACTTC. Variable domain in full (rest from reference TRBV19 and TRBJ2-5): DGGITQSPKYLFRKEGQNVTLSCEQNLNHDAMYWYRQDPGQGLRLIYYSQIVNDFQKGDIAEGYSVSREKKESFPLTVTSAQKNPTAFYLCASSTDTGEGETQYFGPGTRLLVL.

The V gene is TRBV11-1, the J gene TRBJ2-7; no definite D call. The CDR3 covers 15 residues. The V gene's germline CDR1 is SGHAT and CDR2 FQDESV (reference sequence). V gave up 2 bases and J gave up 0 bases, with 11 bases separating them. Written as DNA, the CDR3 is TGTGCCAGCAGCTTATTGGGTGGTTCCTCCTACGAGCAGTACTTC. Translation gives CASSLLGGSSYEQYF.

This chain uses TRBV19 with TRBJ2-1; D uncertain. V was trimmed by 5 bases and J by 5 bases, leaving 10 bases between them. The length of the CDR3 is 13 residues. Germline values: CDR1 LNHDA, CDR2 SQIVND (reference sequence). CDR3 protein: CASSVGGDNEQFF. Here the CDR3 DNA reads TGTGCCAGTAGTGTCGGTGGGGACAATGAGCAGTTCTTC.

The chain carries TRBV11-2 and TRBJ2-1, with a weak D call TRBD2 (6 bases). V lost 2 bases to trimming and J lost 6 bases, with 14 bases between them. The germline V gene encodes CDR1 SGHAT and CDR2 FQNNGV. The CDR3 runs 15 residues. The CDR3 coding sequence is TGTGCCAGCAGCTTAACCCCCGGCGGGGTCAATGAGCAGTTCTTC. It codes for CASSLTPGGVNEQFF.

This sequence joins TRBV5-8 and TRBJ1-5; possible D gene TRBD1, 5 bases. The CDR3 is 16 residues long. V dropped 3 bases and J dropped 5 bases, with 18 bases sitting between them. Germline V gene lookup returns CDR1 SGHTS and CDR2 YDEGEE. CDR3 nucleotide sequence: TGTGCCAGCAGCTGGCCCAGGGTAGTTGCACATCAGCCCCAGCATTTT. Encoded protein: CASSWPRVVAHQPQHF.

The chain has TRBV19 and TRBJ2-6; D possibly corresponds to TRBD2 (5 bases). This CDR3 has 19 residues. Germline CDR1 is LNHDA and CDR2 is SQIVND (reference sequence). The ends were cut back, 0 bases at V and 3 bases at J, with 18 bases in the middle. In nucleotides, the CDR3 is TGTGCCAGTAGTATAGATCGGGAAGGGCTGACGTTTGGGGCCAACGTCCTGACTTTC. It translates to CASSIDREGLTFGANVLTF.

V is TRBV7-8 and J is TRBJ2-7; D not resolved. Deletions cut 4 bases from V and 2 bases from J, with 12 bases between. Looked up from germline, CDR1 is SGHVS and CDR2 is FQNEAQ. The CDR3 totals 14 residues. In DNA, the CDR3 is TGTGCCAGCAGCTCCACGGACGGAGCCTACGAGCAGTACTTC. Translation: CASSSTDGAYEQYF.

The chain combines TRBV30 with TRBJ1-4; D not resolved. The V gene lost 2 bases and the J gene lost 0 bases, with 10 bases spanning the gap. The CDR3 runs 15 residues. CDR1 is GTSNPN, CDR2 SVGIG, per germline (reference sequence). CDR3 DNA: TGTGCCTGGAGTCTAGGACGGTCAACTAATGAAAAACTGTTTTTT. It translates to CAWSLGRSTNEKLFF.

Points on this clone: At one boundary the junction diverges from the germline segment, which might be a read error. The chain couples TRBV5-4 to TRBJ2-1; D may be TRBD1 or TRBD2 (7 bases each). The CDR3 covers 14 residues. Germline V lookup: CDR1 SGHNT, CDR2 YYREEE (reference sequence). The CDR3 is CASSLAGGVHVLIF. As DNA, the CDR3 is TGTGCCAGCAGCTTGGCAGGGGGGGTTCACGTACTGATCTTC. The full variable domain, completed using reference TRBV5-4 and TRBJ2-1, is ETGVTQSPTHLIKTRGQQVTLRCSSQSGHNTVSWYQQALGQGPQFIFQYYREEENGRGNFPPRFSGLQFPNYSSELNVNALELDDSALYLCASSLAGGVHVLIFGPGTRLTVL.

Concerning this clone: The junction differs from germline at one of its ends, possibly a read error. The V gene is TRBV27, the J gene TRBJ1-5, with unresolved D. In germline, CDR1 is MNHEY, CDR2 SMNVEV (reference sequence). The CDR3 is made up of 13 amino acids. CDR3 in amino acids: CAGRYQGNQPQHF. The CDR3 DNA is TGTGCCGGCAGATACCAAGGGAATCAGCCCCAGCATTTT.

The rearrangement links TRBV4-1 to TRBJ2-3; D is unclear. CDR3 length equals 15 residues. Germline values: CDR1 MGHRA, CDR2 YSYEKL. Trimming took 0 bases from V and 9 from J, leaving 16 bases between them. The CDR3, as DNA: TGCGCCAGCAGCCAAGATTCGAAGGGTTGGGGAACGCAGTATTTT. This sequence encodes CASSQDSKGWGTQYF.

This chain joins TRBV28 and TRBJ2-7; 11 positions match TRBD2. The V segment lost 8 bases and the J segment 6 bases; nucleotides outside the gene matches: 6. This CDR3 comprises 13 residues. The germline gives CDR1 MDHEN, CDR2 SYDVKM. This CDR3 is CASRLAGGSEQYF. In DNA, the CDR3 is TGTGCCAGCCGGCTAGCGGGAGGATCCGAGCAGTACTTC.

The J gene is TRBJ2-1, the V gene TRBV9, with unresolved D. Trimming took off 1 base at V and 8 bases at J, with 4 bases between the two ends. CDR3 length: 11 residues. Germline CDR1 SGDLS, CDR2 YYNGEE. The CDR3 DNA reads TGTGCCAGCAGCGTAAACTATGAGCAGTTCTTC. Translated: CASSVNYEQFF.

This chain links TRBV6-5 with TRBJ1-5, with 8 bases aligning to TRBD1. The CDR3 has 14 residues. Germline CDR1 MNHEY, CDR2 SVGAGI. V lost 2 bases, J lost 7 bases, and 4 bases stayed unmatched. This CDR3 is CASSYGQGRQPQHF. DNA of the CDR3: TGTGCCAGCAGTTACGGACAGGGCCGACAGCCCCAGCATTTT.

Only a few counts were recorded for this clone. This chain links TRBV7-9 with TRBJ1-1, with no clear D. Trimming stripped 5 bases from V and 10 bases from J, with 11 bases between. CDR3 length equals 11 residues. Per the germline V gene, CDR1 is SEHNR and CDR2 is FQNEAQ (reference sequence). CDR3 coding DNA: TGTGCCAGCAGCGCGGACCCCGGAGCTTTCTTT. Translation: CASSADPGAFF.

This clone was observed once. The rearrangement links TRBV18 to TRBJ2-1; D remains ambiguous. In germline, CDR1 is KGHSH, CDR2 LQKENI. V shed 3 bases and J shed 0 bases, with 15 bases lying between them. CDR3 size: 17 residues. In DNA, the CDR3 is TGTGCCAGCTCACCCTACAAAGTGGAAAGCTCCTACAATGAGCAGTTCTTC. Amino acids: CASSPYKVESSYNEQFF.

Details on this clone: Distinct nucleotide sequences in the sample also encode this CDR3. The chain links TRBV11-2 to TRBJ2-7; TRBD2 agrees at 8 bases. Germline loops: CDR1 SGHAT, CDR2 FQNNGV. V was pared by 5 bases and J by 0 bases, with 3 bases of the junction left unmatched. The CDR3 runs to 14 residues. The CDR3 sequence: CASSPGGDSYEQYF. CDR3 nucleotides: TGTGCCAGCAGCCCCGGGGGGGACTCCTACGAGCAGTACTTC. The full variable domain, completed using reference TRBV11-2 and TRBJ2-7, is EAGVAQSPRYKIIEKRQSVAFWCNPISGHATLYWYQQILGQGPKLLIQFQNNGVVDDSQLPKDRFSAERLKGVDSTLKIQPAKLEDSAVYLCASSPGGDSYEQYFGPGTRLTVT.